Listed below are T cell receptor beta chains from one sample, sequenced in a study of blood T cell repertoires in COVID-19. Measured with immunoSEQ multiplex PCR; TCRdb has only the in-frame clones, and not every one. This table has around 300,000 clones, around 89% appearing once. Sequencing was performed on peripheral blood. Every receptor here comes from a woman in her thirties or forties with COVID-19, enrolled during active disease. Both conserved end residues are part of each CDR3. D genes are given only for firm matches. Clone size is given for some rows only: seen once, a few or many times, or a class if the clone is expanded.

TRBJ1-4	NA	NA	TRBV5-5	TGTGCCAGCAGCTTGTATCACGGCGGCGAAGAAAAACTGTTTTTT	CASSLYHGGEEKLFF
TRBJ2-5	NA	NA	TRBV2	TGTGCCAGCAGCCCTACTAGCTCAAGGTACCAAGAGACCCAGTACTTC	CASSPTSSRYQETQYF
TRBJ1-5	TRBD1	NA	TRBV9	TGTGCCAGCAGCGTAGACCAGGGGGCTCAGCCCCAGCATTTT	CASSVDQGAQPQHF
TRBJ2-2	NA	NA	TRBV12-5	TGTGCTAGTGGTTTGGGCCAGGGGGGCGTCGTCACCGGGGAGCTGTTTTTT	CASGLGQGGVVTGELFF
TRBJ2-2	TRBD1	NA	TRBV28	TGTGCCAGCAGTTCCCGGACAGGGGAGGACGACGGGGAGCTGTTTTTT	CASSSRTGEDDGELFF
TRBJ2-1	TRBD2	NA	TRBV30	TGTGCCTTATCCTCTCGACGGGGGGGAAAATACAATGAGCAGTTCTTC	CALSSRRGGKYNEQFF
TRBJ1-1	TRBD1	NA	TRBV7-9	TGTGCCGGAAGATCAGGGGGCGAGTTGAACACTGAAGCTTTCTTT	CAGRSGGELNTEAFF
TRBJ1-6	TRBD1	few	TRBV27	TGTGCCAGCAGGGGACAGGGGTTTTCACCCCTCCACTTT	CASRGQGFSPLHF
TRBJ1-2	NA	once	TRBV6-5	TGTGCCAGCAGAAACGGTGGGGGCTCTTATGGCTACACCTTC	CASRNGGGSYGYTF
TRBJ1-2	TRBD1	once	TRBV5-6	TGTGCCAGCAGCCCGGACAGGAACTATGGCTACACCTTC	CASSPDRNYGYTF
TRBJ2-2	TRBD2	NA	TRBV5-6	TGTGCCAGCAGCTTGGTGGGGGAGGGCACCGGGGAGCTGTTTTTT	CASSLVGEGTGELFF
TRBJ2-2	NA	NA	TRBV28	TGTGCCATCCAAGGGGCCCCGCCCGGGGAGCTGTTTTTT	CAIQGAPPGELFF
TRBJ1-2	TRBD1	NA	TRBV29-1	TGCAGCGTAACAGGGGGCGGTGGCTATGGCTACACCTTC	CSVTGGGGYGYTF
TRBJ1-1	NA	NA	TRBV20-1	TGCAGTGCTAGTCAGGTCAGCCTTGCCAACACTGAAGCTTTCTTT	CSASQVSLANTEAFF
TRBJ2-1	TRBD2	NA	TRBV7-2	TGTGCCAGCAGCTCTAGCGGAGCAAGCTCCTACAATGAGCAGTTCTTC	CASSSSGASSYNEQFF
TRBJ1-3	NA	NA	TRBV6-1	TGTGCCAGCATTCCTGACAGCTACTCTGGAAACACCATATATTTT	CASIPDSYSGNTIYF
TRBJ2-2	NA	NA	TRBV6-2/TRBV6-3	TGTGCCAGCAGTCCAGGGGACACCGGGGAGCTGTTTTTT	CASSPGDTGELFF
TRBJ1-5	NA	once	TRBV2	TGTGCCAGCCGTCGGACAGATTATAGCAATCAGCCCCAGCATTTT	CASRRTDYSNQPQHF
TRBJ2-7	TRBD1	once	TRBV27	TGTGCCAGCAGTTTCCTGACAGGGTTAGCCTACGAGCAGTACTTC	CASSFLTGLAYEQYF
TRBJ2-7	NA	NA	TRBV5-1	TGCGCCAGCAGTCCCCAGGGGAGAACCTACGAGCAGTACTTC	CASSPQGRTYEQYF
TRBJ1-6	TRBD1	few	TRBV28	TGTGCCAGCAGCTCCGGCGACAGGGGTTATTCACCCCTCCACTTT	CASSSGDRGYSPLHF
TRBJ2-1	NA	NA	TRBV19	TGTGCCAGTAACCTTAGGCCGGGAGCCAGCTCCTACAATGAGCAGTTCTTC	CASNLRPGASSYNEQFF
TRBJ2-5	NA	NA	TRBV28	TGTGCCAGCAGTTTATCCTTACAAGAGACCCAGTACTTC	CASSLSLQETQYF
TRBJ2-5	NA	NA	TRBV6-5	TGTGCCAGCAGTTACTCGCTCCGGCGGAAGGGGGAGACCCAGTACTTC	CASSYSLRRKGETQYF
TRBJ2-5	NA	NA	TRBV5-1	TGCGCCAGCAGCTTTCCCAGGGGAGGGGGAGAGACCCAGTACTTC	CASSFPRGGGETQYF
TRBJ2-1	TRBD2	NA	TRBV6-6	TGTGCCAGCAGCGGGCTCTTAGCGGGGGATTACAATGAGCAGTTCTTC	CASSGLLAGDYNEQFF
TRBJ1-6	TRBD1	NA	TRBV7-2	TGTGCCAGCAGCCCCGTGGGACAGGGGGCGGGAAATTCGCCCCTCCACTTT	CASSPVGQGAGNSPLHF
TRBJ2-3	TRBD1	NA	TRBV5-4	TGTGCCAGCAGCTTGGCCCCGGACAGGACCACAGATACGCAGTATTTT	CASSLAPDRTTDTQYF
TRBJ1-4	TRBD1	NA	TRBV29-1	TGCAGCGCTATGACAGGGGATGGTGAAAAACTGTTTTTT	CSAMTGDGEKLFF
TRBJ2-7	NA	NA	TRBV12-3/TRBV12-4	TGTGCCAGCAGTTTATTGGACAGCTACGAGCAGTACTTC	CASSLLDSYEQYF
TRBJ1-2	NA	NA	TRBV6-2/TRBV6-3	TGTGCCAGCAGCCTTGACAGGTTATATGGCTACACCTTC	CASSLDRLYGYTF
TRBJ2-5	NA	NA	TRBV7-2	TGTGCCAGCAGCTTAATGGGAGAAGAGACCCAGTACTTC	CASSLMGEETQYF